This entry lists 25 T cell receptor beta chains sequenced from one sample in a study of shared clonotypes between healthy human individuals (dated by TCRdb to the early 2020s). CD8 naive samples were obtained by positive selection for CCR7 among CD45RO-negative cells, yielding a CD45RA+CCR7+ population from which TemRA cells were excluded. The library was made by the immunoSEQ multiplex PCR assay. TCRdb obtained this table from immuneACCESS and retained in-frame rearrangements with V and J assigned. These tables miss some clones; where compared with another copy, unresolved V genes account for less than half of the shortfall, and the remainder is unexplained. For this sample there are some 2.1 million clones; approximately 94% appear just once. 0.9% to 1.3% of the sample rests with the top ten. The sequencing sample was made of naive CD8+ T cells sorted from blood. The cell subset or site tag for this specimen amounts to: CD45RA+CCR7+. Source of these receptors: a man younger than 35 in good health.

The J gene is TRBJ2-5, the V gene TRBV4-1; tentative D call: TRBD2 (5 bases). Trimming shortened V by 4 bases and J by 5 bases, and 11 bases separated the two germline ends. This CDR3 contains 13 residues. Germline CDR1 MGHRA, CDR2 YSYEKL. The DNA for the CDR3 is TGCGCCAGCAGCCCCCGACCGGGGGAGACCCAGTACTTC. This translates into CASSPRPGETQYF.

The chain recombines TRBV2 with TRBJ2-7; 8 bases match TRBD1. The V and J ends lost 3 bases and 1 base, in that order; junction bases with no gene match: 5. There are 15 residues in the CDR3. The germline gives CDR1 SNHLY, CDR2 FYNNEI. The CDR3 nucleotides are TGTGCCAGCAGTGACCCGACAGGGGAATCCTACGAGCAGTACTTC. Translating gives CASSDPTGESYEQYF. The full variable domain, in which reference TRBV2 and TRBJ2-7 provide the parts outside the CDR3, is EPEVTQTPSHQVTQMGQEVILRCVPISNHLYFYWYRQILGQKVEFLVSFYNNEISEKSEIFDDQFSVERPDGSNFTLKIRSTKLEDSAMYFCASSDPTGESYEQYFGPGTRLTVT.

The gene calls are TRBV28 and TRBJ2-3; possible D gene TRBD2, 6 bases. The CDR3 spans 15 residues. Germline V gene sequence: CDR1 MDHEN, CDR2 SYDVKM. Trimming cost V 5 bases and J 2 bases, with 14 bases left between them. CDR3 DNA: TGTGCCAGCAGTGGGCGGGGAGTAGTCACAGATACGCAGTATTTT. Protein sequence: CASSGRGVVTDTQYF.

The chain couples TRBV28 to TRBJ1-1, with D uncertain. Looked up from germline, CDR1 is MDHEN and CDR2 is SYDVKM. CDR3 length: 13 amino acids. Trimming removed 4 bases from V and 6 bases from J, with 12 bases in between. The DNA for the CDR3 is TGTGCCAGCAGTTGGGGTGATCCATCTGAAGCTTTCTTT. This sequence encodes CASSWGDPSEAFF.

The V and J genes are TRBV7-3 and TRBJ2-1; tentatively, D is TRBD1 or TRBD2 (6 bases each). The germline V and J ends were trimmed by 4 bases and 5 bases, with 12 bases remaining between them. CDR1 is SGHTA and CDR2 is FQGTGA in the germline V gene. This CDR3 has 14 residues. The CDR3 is CASSSLGGHNEQFF. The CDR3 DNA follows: TGTGCCAGCAGCTCCCTAGGGGGGCACAATGAGCAGTTCTTC.

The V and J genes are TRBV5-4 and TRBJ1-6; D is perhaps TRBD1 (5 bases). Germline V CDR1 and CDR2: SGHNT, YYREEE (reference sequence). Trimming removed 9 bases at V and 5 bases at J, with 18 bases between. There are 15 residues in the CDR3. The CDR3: CATRGVGEDNSPLHF. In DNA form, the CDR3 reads TGTGCCACTCGGGGGGTTGGGGAGGATAATTCACCCCTCCACTTT.

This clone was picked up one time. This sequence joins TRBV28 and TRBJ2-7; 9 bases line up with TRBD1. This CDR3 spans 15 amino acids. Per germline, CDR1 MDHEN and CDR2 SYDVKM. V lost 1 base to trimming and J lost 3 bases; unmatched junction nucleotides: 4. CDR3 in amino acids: CASSLYRTGVYEQYF. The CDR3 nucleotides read TGTGCCAGCAGTTTATATAGGACAGGGGTCTACGAGCAGTACTTC.

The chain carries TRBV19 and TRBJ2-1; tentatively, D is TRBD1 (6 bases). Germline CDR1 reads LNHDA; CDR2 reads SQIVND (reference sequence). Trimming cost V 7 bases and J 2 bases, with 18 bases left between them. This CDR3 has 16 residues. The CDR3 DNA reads TGTGCCAGTACCGTCGAAAGGGGGTCCCCCTACAATGAGCAGTTCTTC. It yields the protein CASTVERGSPYNEQFF.

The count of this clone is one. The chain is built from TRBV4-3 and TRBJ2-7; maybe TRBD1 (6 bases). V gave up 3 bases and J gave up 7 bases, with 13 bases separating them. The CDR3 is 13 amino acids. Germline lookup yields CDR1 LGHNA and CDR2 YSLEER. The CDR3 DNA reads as TGCGCCAGCAGCCACGGACAGAATTGGGAGCAGTACTTC. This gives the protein CASSHGQNWEQYF.

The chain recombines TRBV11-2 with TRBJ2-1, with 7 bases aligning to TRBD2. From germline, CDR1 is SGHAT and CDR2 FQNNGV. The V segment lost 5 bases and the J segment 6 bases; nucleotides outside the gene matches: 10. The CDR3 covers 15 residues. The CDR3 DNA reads TGTGCCAGCAGCCCTAGGCGGGAGCCAGTCAATGAGCAGTTCTTC. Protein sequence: CASSPRREPVNEQFF.

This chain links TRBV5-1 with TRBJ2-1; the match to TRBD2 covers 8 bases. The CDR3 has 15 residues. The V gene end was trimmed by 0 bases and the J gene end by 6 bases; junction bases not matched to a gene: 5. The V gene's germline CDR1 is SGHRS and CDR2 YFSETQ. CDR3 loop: CASSLEAGEVNEQFF. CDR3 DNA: TGCGCCAGCAGCTTGGAAGCGGGAGAGGTCAATGAGCAGTTCTTC.

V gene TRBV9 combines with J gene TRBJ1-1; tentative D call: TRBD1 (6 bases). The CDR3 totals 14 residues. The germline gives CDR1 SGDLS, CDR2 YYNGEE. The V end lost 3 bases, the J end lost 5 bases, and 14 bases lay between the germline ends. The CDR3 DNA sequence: TGTGCCAGCAGCGAAACAGGGATAGGGACTGAAGCTTTCTTT. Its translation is CASSETGIGTEAFF. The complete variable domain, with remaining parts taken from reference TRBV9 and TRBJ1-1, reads DSGVTQTPKHLITATGQRVTLRCSPRSGDLSVYWYQQSLDQGLQFLIQYYNGEERAKGNILERFSAQQFPDLHSELNLSSLELGDSALYFCASSETGIGTEAFFGQGTRLTVV.

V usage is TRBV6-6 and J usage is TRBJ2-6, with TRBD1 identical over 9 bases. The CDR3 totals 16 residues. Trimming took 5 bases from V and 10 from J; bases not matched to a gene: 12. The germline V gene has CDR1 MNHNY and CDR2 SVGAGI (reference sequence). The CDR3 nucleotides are TGTGCCAGCAGTCCGACCCCAGGACAGGGGTTAAACGTCCTGACTTTC. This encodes CASSPTPGQGLNVLTF.

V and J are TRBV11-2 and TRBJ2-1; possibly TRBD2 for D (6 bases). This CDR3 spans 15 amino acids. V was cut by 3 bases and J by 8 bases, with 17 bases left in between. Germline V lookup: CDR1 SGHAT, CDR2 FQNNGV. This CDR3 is CASSFAGLRAHEQFF. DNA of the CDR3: TGTGCCAGCAGCTTCGCGGGACTCCGAGCACATGAGCAGTTCTTC.

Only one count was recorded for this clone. The chain's CDR3 is CASSNREGWPDTQYF. CDR3 nucleotide sequence: TGTGCCAGCAGTAACAGGGAAGGGTGGCCAGATACGCAGTATTTT. The chain couples TRBV6-6 to TRBJ2-3, with a weak D call TRBD1 (6 bases). Per germline, CDR1 MNHNY and CDR2 SVGAGI (reference sequence). The V and J ends lost 5 bases and 4 bases respectively, with 16 bases between them. This CDR3 region has 15 residues.

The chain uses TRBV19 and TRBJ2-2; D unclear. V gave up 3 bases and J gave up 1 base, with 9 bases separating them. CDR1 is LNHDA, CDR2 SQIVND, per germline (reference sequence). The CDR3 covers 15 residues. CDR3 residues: CASSIVGVNTGELFF. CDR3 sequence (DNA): TGTGCCAGTAGTATTGTAGGCGTGAACACCGGGGAGCTGTTTTTT.

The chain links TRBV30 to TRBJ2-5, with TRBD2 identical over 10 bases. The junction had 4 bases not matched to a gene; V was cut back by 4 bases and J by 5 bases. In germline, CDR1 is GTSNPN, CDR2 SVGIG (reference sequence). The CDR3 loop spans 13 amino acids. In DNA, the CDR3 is TGTGCCTGGACTAGCGGGAGTGCGGAGACCCAGTACTTC. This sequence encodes CAWTSGSAETQYF.

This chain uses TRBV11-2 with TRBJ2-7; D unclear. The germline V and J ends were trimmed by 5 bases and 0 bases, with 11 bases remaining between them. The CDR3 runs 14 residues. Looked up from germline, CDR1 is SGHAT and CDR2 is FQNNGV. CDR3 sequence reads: CASSQGWGSYEQYF. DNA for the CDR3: TGTGCCAGCAGCCAAGGGTGGGGCTCCTACGAGCAGTACTTC.

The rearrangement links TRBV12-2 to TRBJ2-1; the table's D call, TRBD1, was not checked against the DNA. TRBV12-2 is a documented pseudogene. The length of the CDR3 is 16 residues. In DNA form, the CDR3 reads TGTGCAAGTCGCCCGCGGGACAGAAGCCTTTACAATGAGCAGTTCTTC. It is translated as CASRPRDRSLYNEQFF.

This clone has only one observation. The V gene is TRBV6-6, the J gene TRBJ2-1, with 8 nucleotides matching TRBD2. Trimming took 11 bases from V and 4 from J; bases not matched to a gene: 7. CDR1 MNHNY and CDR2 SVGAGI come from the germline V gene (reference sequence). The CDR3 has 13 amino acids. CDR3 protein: CASLAGLYNEQFF. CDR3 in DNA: TGTGCCTCCTTAGCGGGATTATACAATGAGCAGTTCTTC.

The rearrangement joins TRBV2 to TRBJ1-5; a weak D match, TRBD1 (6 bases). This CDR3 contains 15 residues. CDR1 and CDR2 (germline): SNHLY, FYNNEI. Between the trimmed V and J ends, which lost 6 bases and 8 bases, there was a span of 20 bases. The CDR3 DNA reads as TGTGCCAGCAGGGAGGGGGGGGATCTGTACGAGCCCCAGCATTTT. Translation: CASREGGDLYEPQHF.

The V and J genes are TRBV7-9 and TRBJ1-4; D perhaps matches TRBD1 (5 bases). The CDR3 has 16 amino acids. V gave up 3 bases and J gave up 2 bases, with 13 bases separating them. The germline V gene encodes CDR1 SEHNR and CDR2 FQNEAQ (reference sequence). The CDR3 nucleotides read TGTGCCAGCAGCTTCTGGGGGAACGCCACTAATGAAAAACTGTTTTTT. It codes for CASSFWGNATNEKLFF. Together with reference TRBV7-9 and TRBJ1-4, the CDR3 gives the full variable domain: DTGVSQNPRHKITKRGQNVTFRCDPISEHNRLYWYRQTLGQGPEFLTYFQNEAQLEKSRLLSDRFSAERPKGSFSTLEIQRTEQGDSAMYLCASSFWGNATNEKLFFGSGTQLSVL.

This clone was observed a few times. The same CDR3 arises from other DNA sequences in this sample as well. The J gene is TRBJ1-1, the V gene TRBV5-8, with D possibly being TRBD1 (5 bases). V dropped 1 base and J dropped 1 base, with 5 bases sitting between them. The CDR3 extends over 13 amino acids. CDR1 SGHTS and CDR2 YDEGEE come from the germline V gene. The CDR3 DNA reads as TGTGCCAGCAGCTTGACAGGGAACACTGAAGCTTTCTTT. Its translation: CASSLTGNTEAFF.

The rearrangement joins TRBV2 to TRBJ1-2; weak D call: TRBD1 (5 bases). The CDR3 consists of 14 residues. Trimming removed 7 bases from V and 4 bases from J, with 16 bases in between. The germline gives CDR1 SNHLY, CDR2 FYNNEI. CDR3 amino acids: CASNDPTRGYGYTF. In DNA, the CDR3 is TGTGCCAGCAACGATCCAACTAGGGGCTATGGCTACACCTTC.

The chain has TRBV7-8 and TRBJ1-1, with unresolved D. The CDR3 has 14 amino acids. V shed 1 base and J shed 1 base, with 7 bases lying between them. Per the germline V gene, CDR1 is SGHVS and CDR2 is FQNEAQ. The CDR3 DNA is TGTGCCAGCAGCTTAGAAGCAGGGAACACTGAAGCTTTCTTT. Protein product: CASSLEAGNTEAFF.